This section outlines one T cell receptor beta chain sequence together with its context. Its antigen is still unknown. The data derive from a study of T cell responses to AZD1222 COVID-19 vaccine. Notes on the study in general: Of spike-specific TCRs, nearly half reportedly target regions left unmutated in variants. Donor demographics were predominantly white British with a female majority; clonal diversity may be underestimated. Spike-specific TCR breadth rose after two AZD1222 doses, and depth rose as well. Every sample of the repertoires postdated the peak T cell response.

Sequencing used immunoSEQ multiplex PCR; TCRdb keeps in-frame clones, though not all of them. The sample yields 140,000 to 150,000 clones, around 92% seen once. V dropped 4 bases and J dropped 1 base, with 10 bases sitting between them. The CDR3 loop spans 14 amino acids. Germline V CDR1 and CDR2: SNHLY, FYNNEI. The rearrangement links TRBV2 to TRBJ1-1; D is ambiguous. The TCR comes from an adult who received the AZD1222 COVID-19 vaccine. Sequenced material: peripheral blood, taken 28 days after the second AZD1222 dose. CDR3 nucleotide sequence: TGTGCCAGCAGTGTAGGCCCGACGAACACTGAAGCTTTCTTT. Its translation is CASSVGPTNTEAFF.